These 29 T cell receptor beta chains were sequenced from one sample in a study of blood T cell repertoires in COVID-19. Sequenced by immunoSEQ multiplex PCR; TCRdb stores in-frame clones only, minus some. The table records 45,000 to 55,000 clones, about 86% of them present only once. Sequenced: peripheral blood. All receptors come from a man in his 70s with active COVID-19.

CDR3 nucleotides: TGTGCCAGCAGCCTAGGAGGAGGGACCAACGTCCTGACTTTC. It encodes CASSLGGGTNVLTF. The chain combines TRBV5-4 with TRBJ2-6; D might be TRBD2 (6 bases). This CDR3 contains 14 residues. V lost 4 bases, J lost 8 bases, and 13 bases lay in between. Germline V CDR1 and CDR2: SGHNT, YYREEE (reference sequence).

This clone was recorded only once. This chain uses TRBV11-3 with TRBJ2-6; a possible D gene is TRBD2 (6 bases). Germline V gene lookup returns CDR1 SGHNT and CDR2 YENEEA. The CDR3 is made up of 19 amino acids. The ends were cut back, 3 bases at V and 0 bases at J, with 18 bases in the middle. As DNA, the CDR3 is TGTGCCAGCAGCTTGACACCGGGACTCACAAGCTCTGGGGCCAACGTCCTGACTTTC. This encodes CASSLTPGLTSSGANVLTF.

This clone was detected once. The chain recombines TRBV6-1 with TRBJ1-2; 8 bases are a match to TRBD1. Trimming cost V 2 bases and J 6 bases; bases outside gene matches: 5. The CDR3 is 14 amino acids. Germline V CDR1 and CDR2: MNHNS, SASEGT. For the CDR3, the DNA is TGTGCCAGCAGTGAACGACAGGGGTCGGATGGCTACACCTTC. It translates to CASSERQGSDGYTF.

The chain has TRBV5-6 and TRBJ1-3, with 7 bases fitting TRBD1. CDR1 SGHDT and CDR2 YYEEEE come from the germline V gene. With V trimmed by 0 bases and J by 4 bases, 7 bases remained unmatched. The length of the CDR3 is 16 residues. The CDR3, as DNA: TGTGCCAGCAGCTTGGACAGGGGTGCTACGGGAAACACCATATATTTT. As protein: CASSLDRGATGNTIYF. Variable domain in full (rest from reference TRBV5-6 and TRBJ1-3): DAGVTQSPTHLIKTRGQQVTLRCSPKSGHDTVSWYQQALGQGPQFIFQYYEEEERQRGNFPDRFSGHQFPNYSSELNVNALLLGDSALYLCASSLDRGATGNTIYFGEGSWLTVV.

The chain joins TRBV2 to TRBJ1-5; 9 bases are a match to TRBD1. Germline values: CDR1 SNHLY, CDR2 FYNNEI. The CDR3 loop spans 14 amino acids. The V gene end was trimmed by 5 bases and the J gene end by 2 bases; junction bases not matched to a gene: 1. CDR3 coding DNA: TGTGCCAGCAGTACAGGGGGCCGCAATCAGCCCCAGCATTTT. Translated: CASSTGGRNQPQHF.

This clone was seen only once. This sample also contains other DNA sequences that code for the same CDR3. The V gene is TRBV7-3, the J gene TRBJ2-7, with 9 bases lining up with TRBD1. Losses at the gene ends were 0 bases for V and 9 bases for J; bases not matched to a gene: 3. Germline CDR1 reads SGHTA; CDR2 reads FQGTGA. This CDR3 spans 13 amino acids. CDR3 coding DNA: TGTGCCAGCAGCTTAACGGGACAGGGTTGGCAGTACTTC. Protein sequence: CASSLTGQGWQYF.

V usage is TRBV9 and J usage is TRBJ1-4, with 7 nucleotides matching TRBD1. V was pared by 3 bases and J by 3 bases, with 2 bases of the junction left unmatched. The CDR3 spans 14 residues. Germline V gene data show CDR1 as SGDLS and CDR2 as YYNGEE. The CDR3 region has the DNA TGTGCCAGCAGCGCTGGGACAGCTAATGAAAAACTGTTTTTT. Its protein is CASSAGTANEKLFF.

The chain carries TRBV21-1 and TRBJ2-7; the table's D call of TRBD2 was not tested on the DNA. TRBV21-1 corresponds to a pseudogene. The CDR3 has 12 residues. The CDR3 bases are TGTGCCCTCCCAGGGAGGGCCGGGGAGCAGTACTTC. As protein: CALPGRAGEQYF.

The chain's CDR3 is CASSQSIGGVEQYF. CDR3 nucleotides: TGTGCCAGCAGCCAATCCATAGGGGGAGTCGAGCAGTACTTC. This chain links TRBV14 with TRBJ2-7, with a weak D call TRBD1 (6 bases). Germline loops: CDR1 SGHDN, CDR2 FVKESK. The length of the CDR3 is 14 residues. The ends were cut back, 2 bases at V and 6 bases at J, with 14 bases in the middle.

This rearrangement joins TRBV2 to TRBJ2-5; tentative D call: TRBD1 (6 bases). The CDR3 loop spans 14 amino acids. Germline V lookup: CDR1 SNHLY, CDR2 FYNNEI. Deletions cut 3 bases from V and 3 bases from J, with 11 bases between. The CDR3 spells CASSEVRGEETQYF. In nucleotides, the CDR3 is TGTGCCAGCAGTGAGGTCAGGGGCGAAGAGACCCAGTACTTC.

V is TRBV12-3 or TRBV12-4 and J is TRBJ1-2; 8 nucleotides line up with TRBD1. Trimming removed 6 bases from V and 6 bases from J; junction bases left unmatched: 6. This CDR3 has 13 amino acids. The CDR3 coding sequence is TGTGCCAGCAGCCCTGGACAGGGAGATGGCTACACCTTC. This codes for CASSPGQGDGYTF.

The V call is TRBV24-1, the J call TRBJ2-3, with 11 positions matching TRBD2. CDR3 length equals 18 residues. The V gene end was trimmed by 5 bases and the J gene end by 1 base; junction bases not matched to a gene: 10. The germline gives CDR1 KGHDR, CDR2 SFDVKD. For the CDR3, the DNA is TGTGCCACCAGTGGTTCCGCGGCGACTAGCGGGGGCACAGATACGCAGTATTTT. It codes for CATSGSAATSGGTDTQYF.

The chain joins TRBV7-3 to TRBJ2-1; TRBD1 matches at 9 bases. V gave up 2 bases and J gave up 6 bases; unmatched junction bases: 8. The CDR3 has 16 residues. Germline-derived CDR1 and CDR2 are SGHTA and FQGTGA. CDR3 DNA sequence: TGTGCCAGCAGCTTACCGGGACAGGGATCCAGCAATGAGCAGTTCTTC. Its translation: CASSLPGQGSSNEQFF.

The chain employs TRBV5-6 and TRBJ1-2; maybe TRBD1 (5 bases). V was trimmed by 4 bases and J by 6 bases, leaving 16 bases between them. Germline V gene sequence: CDR1 SGHDT, CDR2 YYEEEE. The CDR3 sequence is 14 residues long. In DNA, the CDR3 is TGTGCCAGCAGCCTCGGCAGGGTTCTCCATGGCTACACCTTC. This sequence encodes CASSLGRVLHGYTF.

The gene calls are TRBV6-2 or TRBV6-3 and TRBJ1-6; D may be TRBD1 (6 bases). V lost 1 base and J 13 bases, leaving 8 bases between the germline ends. Germline assignment: CDR1 MNHEY and CDR2 SVGEGT. The CDR3 has 12 residues. The CDR3 region is CASSYYTGPLHF. CDR3 DNA: TGTGCCAGCAGTTACTATACAGGGCCCCTCCACTTT.

This clone was observed a single time. The chain combines TRBV7-3 with TRBJ2-1; 9 bases align to TRBD2. The CDR3 runs 15 residues. CDR1 and CDR2 (germline): SGHTA, FQGTGA. V was pared by 6 bases and J by 1 base, with 4 bases of the junction left unmatched. The CDR3: CASRESGGSYNEQFF. DNA of the CDR3: TGTGCCAGCAGAGAAAGCGGGGGGTCCTACAATGAGCAGTTCTTC.

This clone was seen a few times. The V and J genes are TRBV7-9 and TRBJ2-3; 16 bases fit TRBD2. Germline CDR1 and CDR2: SEHNR and FQNEAQ (reference sequence). V shed 3 bases, J shed 2 bases, and the junction held 8 bases outside the gene matches. CDR3 length: 19 residues. The CDR3 region is CASSFAGLAGGSNTDTQYF. CDR3 sequence (DNA): TGTGCCAGCAGCTTCGCGGGACTAGCGGGGGGGTCGAACACAGATACGCAGTATTTT. The variable domain in full, with the rest retrieved from reference TRBV7-9 and TRBJ2-3, is DTGVSQNPRHKITKRGQNVTFRCDPISEHNRLYWYRQTLGQGPEFLTYFQNEAQLEKSRLLSDRFSAERPKGSFSTLEIQRTEQGDSAMYLCASSFAGLAGGSNTDTQYFGPGTRLTVL.

The rearrangement links TRBV7-3 to TRBJ2-3; TRBD2 matches at 13 bases. Germline loops: CDR1 SGHTA, CDR2 FQGTGA. The CDR3 has 15 residues. J gave up 9 bases and V 2 bases, and 5 bases lay outside the gene matches. The CDR3 DNA is TGTGCCAGCAGCTTAGAGGGGACTAGCGGGGACACGCAGTATTTT. Residues: CASSLEGTSGDTQYF. Combining the CDR3 with reference TRBV7-3 and TRBJ2-3 gives the whole variable domain GAGVSQTPSNKVTEKGKYVELRCDPISGHTALYWYRQSLGQGPEFLIYFQGTGAADDSGLPNDRFFAVRPEGSVSTLKIQRTERGDSAVYLCASSLEGTSGDTQYFGPGTRLTVL.

V is TRBV7-2 and J is TRBJ1-2, with 12 bases fitting TRBD1. Trimming removed 5 bases from V and 4 bases from J; junction bases left unmatched: 5. From germline, CDR1 is SGHTA and CDR2 FQGNSA. The CDR3 totals 15 residues. The DNA for the CDR3 is TGTGCCAGCAGCCCCGGGACAGGGGGCGGCTATGGCTACACCTTC. Translated, it gives CASSPGTGGGYGYTF.

J is TRBJ1-2 and V is TRBV10-3; the match to TRBD1 covers 7 bases. Germline assignment: CDR1 ENHRY and CDR2 SYGVKD. Trimming took 3 bases from V and 4 from J; bases not matched to a gene: 5. The CDR3 consists of 14 residues. CDR3 DNA sequence: TGTGCCATCAGTGAAGACAGGGAGGTCTATGGCTACACCTTC. Translated, it gives CAISEDREVYGYTF.

The chain couples TRBV6-5 to TRBJ1-6; TRBD1 matches 12 bases. Germline loops: CDR1 MNHEY, CDR2 SVGAGI. The CDR3 covers 15 residues. V shed 6 bases, J shed 6 bases, and the junction held 3 bases outside the gene matches. The CDR3 spells CASRGQGAGNSPLHF. The CDR3 nucleotides are TGTGCCAGCAGGGGACAGGGGGCAGGTAATTCACCCCTCCACTTT.

The rearrangement joins TRBV9 to TRBJ2-5; D unresolved. V was cut by 4 bases and J by 2 bases, with 9 bases left in between. This CDR3 is 13 amino acids long. CDR1 is SGDLS, CDR2 YYNGEE, per germline. CDR3 residues: CASSPRLQETQYF. As DNA, the CDR3 is TGTGCCAGCAGCCCCCGTCTACAAGAGACCCAGTACTTC.

In regard to this clone: A junction boundary mismatches the germline segment, possibly from a read error. For the CDR3, the DNA is TGTGCCGTCAGGGACAGGGGGCCGGGTGGCTACACCTTC. As protein: CAVRDRGPGGYTF. V gene TRBV10-3 combines with J gene TRBJ1-2; the match to TRBD1 covers 12 bases. CDR3 length equals 13 residues. The germline V gene has CDR1 ENHRY and CDR2 SYGVKD.

The genes are TRBV11-2 and TRBJ2-7, with D possibly being TRBD1 (6 bases). Germline lookup yields CDR1 SGHAT and CDR2 FQNNGV. The CDR3 is 15 residues long. Deletions cut 2 bases from V and 2 bases from J, with 13 bases between. CDR3 nucleotides: TGTGCCAGCAGCTTACCACTCGGACAGACCTACGAGCAGTACTTC. The encoded protein is CASSLPLGQTYEQYF.

This clone was detected once. V and J are TRBV6-2 or TRBV6-3 and TRBJ2-3, with TRBD2 matching 10 bases. With 8 bases clipped from V and 6 bases from J, the junction kept 8 bases outside the gene matches. This CDR3 has 14 amino acids. Germline assignment: CDR1 MNHEY and CDR2 SVGEGT. The CDR3 loop reads CASRLSGGVDTQYF. The CDR3 DNA reads TGTGCCAGCCGTTTGAGCGGGGGGGTTGATACGCAGTATTTT.

V usage is TRBV9 and J usage is TRBJ1-1; D gene unclear. Trimming left V 0 bases short and J 3 bases short, with 15 bases between. The CDR3 is made up of 16 amino acids. Germline V gives CDR1 SGDLS, CDR2 YYNGEE. CDR3 coding DNA: TGTGCCAGCAGCGTAGGTAGCAGATGGAGGGACACTGAAGCTTTCTTT. This gives the protein CASSVGSRWRDTEAFF.

In the case of this clone: One end of the junction does not line up with germline, which may come from a read error. CDR3 residues: CASSLMQGLDGRSF. CDR3 in DNA: TGTGCCAGCAGCTTAATGCAGGGTCTAGACGGACGGAGCTTC. The chain combines TRBV7-2 with TRBJ2-7, with D possibly TRBD1 on 5 matching bases. This CDR3 is built from 14 residues. Germline CDR1 SGHTA, CDR2 FQGNSA.

The V call is TRBV4-3, the J call TRBJ1-2; D is uncertain. Trimming removed 3 bases at V and 0 bases at J, with 8 bases between. The CDR3 consists of 14 residues. From germline, CDR1 is LGHNA and CDR2 YSLEER. The CDR3 is CASSQSLANYGYTF. DNA for the CDR3: TGCGCCAGCAGCCAGAGTCTAGCTAACTATGGCTACACCTTC.

The rearrangement uses TRBV7-3 and TRBJ1-2, with D hard to call. This CDR3 is built from 13 residues. Trimming took 0 bases from V and 6 from J, leaving 8 bases between them. Germline loops: CDR1 SGHTA, CDR2 FQGTGA. For the CDR3, the DNA is TGTGCCAGCAGCTTAACGGAGGAGGATGGCTACACCTTC. Translation: CASSLTEEDGYTF.